This T cell receptor beta chain was found in a study of blood T cell repertoires in COVID-19. In germline, CDR1 is KGHSH, CDR2 LQKENI. The CDR3 runs 17 residues. V dropped 0 bases and J dropped 0; count of bases not matched to a gene: 7. Assay used: immunoSEQ multiplex PCR; TCRdb lists only in-frame clones, some missing. The data contain 350,000 to 550,000 clones, about 89% of them singletons. Input material: peripheral blood. The V gene is TRBV18, the J gene TRBJ1-1, with 7 bases matching TRBD1. The TCR comes from a woman in her thirties with acute or convalescent COVID-19. Here the CDR3 DNA reads TGTGCCAGCTCACCACCGAGCAGGGGGAACATGAACACTGAAGCTTTCTTT. This translates into CASSPPSRGNMNTEAFF.